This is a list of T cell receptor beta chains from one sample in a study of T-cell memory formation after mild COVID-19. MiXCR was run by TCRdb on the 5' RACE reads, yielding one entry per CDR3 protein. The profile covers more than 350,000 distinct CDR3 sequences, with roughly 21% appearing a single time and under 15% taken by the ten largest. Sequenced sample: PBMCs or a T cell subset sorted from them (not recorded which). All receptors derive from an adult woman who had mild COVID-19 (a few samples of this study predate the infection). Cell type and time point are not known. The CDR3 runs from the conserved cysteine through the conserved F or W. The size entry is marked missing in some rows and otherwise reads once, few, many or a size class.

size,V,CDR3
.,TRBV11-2,CASSLRSWTSGRETQYF
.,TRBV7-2,CASSLGGVGEKLFF
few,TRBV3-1,CASSQGAGGPPGGEQYF
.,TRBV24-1,CATSDFGSYNEQFF
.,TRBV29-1,CSATRVEETQYF
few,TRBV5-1,CASSPSGQGGTGELFF
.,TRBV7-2,CASSFSGVGEQFF
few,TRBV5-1,CASSMGYIRQGTDTQYF
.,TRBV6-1,CASSGHLRNTEAFF
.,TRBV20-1,CSVSDSGGPSYNEQFF
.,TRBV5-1,CASSLENIGLAKNIQYF
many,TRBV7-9,CASSHRDRNYEQYF
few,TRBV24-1,CATSDPTPGGPFGANVLTF
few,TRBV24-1,CATSDSGIGSNEKLFF
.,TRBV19,CASSLPAGGQETQYF
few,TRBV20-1,CSAGTSGKETQYF
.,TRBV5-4,CASQQGNEKLFF
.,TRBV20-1,CSASGQGYAYEQYF
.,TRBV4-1,CASSQGQWNTEAFF
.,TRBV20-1,CSARDPNRGGGETQYF
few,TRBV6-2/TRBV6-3,CASSKPGILGYTF
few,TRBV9,CASSPPTNTGELFF
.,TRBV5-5,CASSFLGQGNTGELFF
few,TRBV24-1,CATSPGDYGYTF
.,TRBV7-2,CASSSRTGRNPTDTQYF
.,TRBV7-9,CASSGQGHYGYTF
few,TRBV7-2,CASSLPPGEERNTDTQYF
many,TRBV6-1,CASRRTGSSYEQYF
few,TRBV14,CASSRTYAQGSSYNEQFF
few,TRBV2,CASRRKSGGTDTQYF
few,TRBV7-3,CASSKGQGTNEQFF
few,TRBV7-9,CASSLQGFGELFF
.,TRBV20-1,CSASSREKPYEQYF
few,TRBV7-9,CASSRPEMGGYGYTF
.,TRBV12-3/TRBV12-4,CASSFLGIAGSMYEQYF
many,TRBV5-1,CASSPGLNEQFF
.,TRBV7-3,CASSLIGDPSSYNEQFF
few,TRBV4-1,CASSQDPGVPSYEQYF
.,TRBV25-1,CPWGGSHEQYF
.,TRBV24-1,CATSDLELETQYF
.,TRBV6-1,CASSAPTRAGDQPQHF
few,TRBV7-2,CASSPQGTDTQYF
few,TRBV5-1,CASSLVGHSYNEQFF
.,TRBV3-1,CASSQVAGSDTQYF
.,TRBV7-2,CASSLYLTDPDEELFF
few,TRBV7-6,CASSSLERDDEQYF
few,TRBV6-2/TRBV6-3,CASRPDRASSPLHF
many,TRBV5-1,CASSLSTSGEQFF
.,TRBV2,CASSVQNQPQHF
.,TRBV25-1,CASSVIQGARYEQYF
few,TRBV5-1,CASSVQVGGNYGYTF
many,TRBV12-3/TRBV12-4,CASSGRGLGNTIYF
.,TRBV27,CASSLSAGDTQYF
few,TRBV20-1,CSARDAYWGHGDTQYF
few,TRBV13,CASSLGPLVGENIQYF
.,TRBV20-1,CSARVSAGGSYEQYF